This is a list of T cell receptor beta chains from one sample in a study of PD-L1 blockade in urothelial cancer. The repertoire was sequenced with immunoSEQ multiplex PCR; TCRdb's copy has only in-frame clones and lacks some. Counted here are about 52,000 clones, roughly 80% occurring once; the ten biggest clones make up approximately 4%. This specimen consisted of PBMCs, obtained around atezolizumab (anti-PD-L1) treatment. The source is a man between 70 and 80 years old with urothelial cancer. The CDR3 runs from the conserved cysteine through the conserved F or W. Each record gives: J gene, D gene, clone size, V gene, CDR3 DNA, CDR3 protein. D genes are given only for firm matches. Only part of the rows carry a size: once, few, many, or a class if the clone is expanded.

j_call: TRBJ1-6; d_call: TRBD1; clone_size: NA; v_call: TRBV28; cdr3_nt: TGTGCCAGCAGTACCCCGGGACAGGGCGTTTATAATTCACCCCTCCACTTT; cdr3_aa: CASSTPGQGVYNSPLHF
j_call: TRBJ1-2; d_call: NA; clone_size: NA; v_call: TRBV11-2; cdr3_nt: TGTGCCAGCAGCTTAGAGGGGGAGGGCTATGGCTACACCTTC; cdr3_aa: CASSLEGEGYGYTF
j_call: TRBJ2-2; d_call: TRBD1; clone_size: NA; v_call: TRBV7-9; cdr3_nt: TGTGCCAGCAGCTTACCGGGACAGGCGAACACCGGGGAGCTGTTTTTT; cdr3_aa: CASSLPGQANTGELFF
j_call: TRBJ1-2; d_call: NA; clone_size: NA; v_call: TRBV11-2; cdr3_nt: TGTGCCAGCAGCTCCCCTTCCCCCTATGGCTACACCTTC; cdr3_aa: CASSSPSPYGYTF
j_call: TRBJ1-3; d_call: NA; clone_size: NA; v_call: TRBV28; cdr3_nt: TGTGCCAGCAGTTTAATGGGGGGGGACAGAAACACCATATATTTT; cdr3_aa: CASSLMGGDRNTIYF
j_call: TRBJ2-3; d_call: TRBD1; clone_size: NA; v_call: TRBV6-5; cdr3_nt: TGTGCCAGCCGGAGGGGACAGGGCACAGATACGCAGTATTTT; cdr3_aa: CASRRGQGTDTQYF
j_call: TRBJ2-7; d_call: NA; clone_size: once; v_call: TRBV14; cdr3_nt: TGTGCCAGCAGCCAAGATCGGGTACGCTGGCAGTACTTC; cdr3_aa: CASSQDRVRWQYF
j_call: TRBJ1-1; d_call: TRBD1; clone_size: NA; v_call: TRBV27; cdr3_nt: TGTGCCAGCAGTTTGGACAGGGGGCCGGGCACTGAAGCTTTCTTT; cdr3_aa: CASSLDRGPGTEAFF
j_call: TRBJ1-5; d_call: NA; clone_size: NA; v_call: TRBV5-1; cdr3_nt: TGCGCCAGCAGCCCATACCAGGGATCCAATCAGCCCCAGCATTTT; cdr3_aa: CASSPYQGSNQPQHF
j_call: TRBJ2-7; d_call: NA; clone_size: many; v_call: TRBV27; cdr3_nt: TGTGCCAGCAGTCTTCGCCCCAGCTCCTACGAGCAGTACTTC; cdr3_aa: CASSLRPSSYEQYF
j_call: TRBJ1-1; d_call: TRBD1; clone_size: few; v_call: TRBV28; cdr3_nt: TGTGCCAGCAGTTCCTCGGACAGGGAAGCTTTCTTT; cdr3_aa: CASSSSDREAFF
j_call: TRBJ1-1; d_call: NA; clone_size: NA; v_call: TRBV19; cdr3_nt: TGTGCCAGTAGTACAGGGCCTCAAGGCCTGAACACTGAAGCTTTCTTT; cdr3_aa: CASSTGPQGLNTEAFF
j_call: TRBJ1-4; d_call: TRBD1; clone_size: NA; v_call: TRBV30; cdr3_nt: TGTGCCTGGAGCTATGTTGGGTCAGGGGGCGGGGGAAAACTGTTTTTT; cdr3_aa: CAWSYVGSGGGGKLFF
j_call: TRBJ1-5; d_call: NA; clone_size: few; v_call: TRBV4-1; cdr3_nt: TGCGCCAGCAGCCAAGAACCAGGGTTAAGCAATCAGCCCCAGCATTTT; cdr3_aa: CASSQEPGLSNQPQHF
j_call: TRBJ2-1; d_call: NA; clone_size: NA; v_call: TRBV11-3; cdr3_nt: TGTGCCAGCAGCCTTCCCCAGGGATACAATGAGCAGTTCTTC; cdr3_aa: CASSLPQGYNEQFF
j_call: TRBJ2-1; d_call: TRBD2; clone_size: few; v_call: TRBV28; cdr3_nt: TGTGCCAGCAGTTCCGTTGGCGGGAGGGCCGTTATGTCCAGCTCCTACAATGAGCAGTTCTTC; cdr3_aa: CASSSVGGRAVMSSSYNEQFF
j_call: TRBJ2-2; d_call: TRBD2; clone_size: NA; v_call: TRBV10-3; cdr3_nt: TGTGCCATCAGTGAGCCCGGACTAGCGACCGGGGAGCTGTTTTTT; cdr3_aa: CAISEPGLATGELFF
j_call: TRBJ2-2; d_call: TRBD2; clone_size: NA; v_call: TRBV27; cdr3_nt: TGTGCCAGCAGCCCAAGCGGGGGGCCCCCCGGGGAGCTGTTTTTT; cdr3_aa: CASSPSGGPPGELFF
j_call: TRBJ2-6; d_call: NA; clone_size: NA; v_call: TRBV13; cdr3_nt: TGTGCCAGCAGCAAAGGACAGACTGGGGCCAACGTCCTGACTTTC; cdr3_aa: CASSKGQTGANVLTF
j_call: TRBJ1-2; d_call: TRBD1; clone_size: NA; v_call: TRBV5-1; cdr3_nt: TGCGCCAGCAGCTTGATGGGACAGGGGGGAGATGGCTACACCTTC; cdr3_aa: CASSLMGQGGDGYTF
j_call: TRBJ2-1; d_call: TRBD2; clone_size: NA; v_call: TRBV4-2; cdr3_nt: TGTGCCAGCAGCCAAGAATGGGGGTCTAGCGGGAGTAGGGCCAATGAGCAGTTCTTC; cdr3_aa: CASSQEWGSSGSRANEQFF
j_call: TRBJ2-7; d_call: NA; clone_size: NA; v_call: TRBV5-1; cdr3_nt: TGCGCCAGCAGCTTGGGAGGGGGACAATCTTCCTACGAGCAGTACTTC; cdr3_aa: CASSLGGGQSSYEQYF
j_call: TRBJ2-5; d_call: TRBD1; clone_size: NA; v_call: TRBV10-3; cdr3_nt: TGTGCCGCCTCTCCGGGACAGGGGATCGGGACCCAGTACTTC; cdr3_aa: CAASPGQGIGTQYF
j_call: TRBJ2-3; d_call: NA; clone_size: NA; v_call: TRBV6-1; cdr3_nt: TGTGCCAGCCAACTCGAACTCGAGGTAGGAGATACGCAGTATTTT; cdr3_aa: CASQLELEVGDTQYF
j_call: TRBJ2-7; d_call: NA; clone_size: NA; v_call: TRBV10-3; cdr3_nt: TGTGCCATCAGTGGGGCAGGAAACGAGCAGTACTTC; cdr3_aa: CAISGAGNEQYF
j_call: TRBJ1-6; d_call: TRBD1; clone_size: few; v_call: TRBV5-4; cdr3_nt: TGTGCCAGCAGCTCGACAGGGCTAGGGAATTCACCCCTCCACTTT; cdr3_aa: CASSSTGLGNSPLHF
j_call: TRBJ2-7; d_call: TRBD2; clone_size: NA; v_call: TRBV29-1; cdr3_nt: TGCAGCGTTTCCATAGCGGGATCGGCTTGGGAGCAGTACTTC; cdr3_aa: CSVSIAGSAWEQYF
j_call: TRBJ1-2; d_call: NA; clone_size: NA; v_call: TRBV19; cdr3_nt: TGTGCCAGTAGTATTACAGGGCGCGGGGGCTACACCTTC; cdr3_aa: CASSITGRGGYTF
j_call: TRBJ2-3; d_call: TRBD2; clone_size: NA; v_call: TRBV7-8; cdr3_nt: TGTGCCAGCAGCACAAACCTAGCGGGACGCACAGATACGCAGTATTTT; cdr3_aa: CASSTNLAGRTDTQYF
j_call: TRBJ1-1; d_call: TRBD1; clone_size: once; v_call: TRBV5-4; cdr3_nt: TGTGCCAGCAGCGGCGGGACAGGGAAGAGCCTGAACACTGAAGCTTTCTTT; cdr3_aa: CASSGGTGKSLNTEAFF
j_call: TRBJ1-2; d_call: NA; clone_size: few; v_call: TRBV12-2; cdr3_nt: TGTGCAAGTCGCTTAGCCCCGGACAGGGGGACGGGCGGCTACACCTTC; cdr3_aa: CASRLAPDRGTGGYTF
j_call: TRBJ2-7; d_call: NA; clone_size: NA; v_call: TRBV6-6; cdr3_nt: TGTGCCAGCAGTTACGGAGGAACGGCGAACGAGCAGTACTTC; cdr3_aa: CASSYGGTANEQYF
j_call: TRBJ1-5; d_call: NA; clone_size: NA; v_call: TRBV6-1; cdr3_nt: TGTGCCAGCAGTGAAGCAGGAGGTCAGCCCCAGCATTTT; cdr3_aa: CASSEAGGQPQHF
j_call: TRBJ1-1; d_call: TRBD1; clone_size: NA; v_call: TRBV10-3; cdr3_nt: TGTGCCATCAGCGACGACAGGGGGGGCTCCACTGAAGCTTTCTTT; cdr3_aa: CAISDDRGGSTEAFF
j_call: TRBJ2-1; d_call: NA; clone_size: NA; v_call: TRBV7-2; cdr3_nt: TGTGCCAGCAGCCAGACGGCTAGCCATCAGTTCTTC; cdr3_aa: CASSQTASHQFF
j_call: TRBJ2-5; d_call: TRBD1; clone_size: NA; v_call: TRBV5-1; cdr3_nt: TGCGCCAGCAGCTTGGGTACAGGGGGCGGGCAGGAGACCCAGTACTTC; cdr3_aa: CASSLGTGGGQETQYF
j_call: TRBJ1-2; d_call: TRBD1; clone_size: NA; v_call: TRBV7-3; cdr3_nt: TGTGCCAGCTCGACAGACAGGGTAGGTAACTATGGCTACACCTTC; cdr3_aa: CASSTDRVGNYGYTF
j_call: TRBJ2-5; d_call: TRBD2; clone_size: NA; v_call: TRBV11-3; cdr3_nt: TGTGCCAGCAGCTTACAGAGCGGGGTTCAAGAGACCCAGTACTTC; cdr3_aa: CASSLQSGVQETQYF
j_call: TRBJ1-1; d_call: NA; clone_size: NA; v_call: TRBV27; cdr3_nt: TGTGCCAGCAGTCTCCGACAGGATTTGAACACTGAAGCTTTCTTT; cdr3_aa: CASSLRQDLNTEAFF
j_call: TRBJ1-2; d_call: NA; clone_size: NA; v_call: TRBV5-4; cdr3_nt: TGTGCCAGCAGCTTGGCCGGTGGCAGGGATTATAACTATGGCTACACCTTC; cdr3_aa: CASSLAGGRDYNYGYTF
j_call: TRBJ1-4; d_call: NA; clone_size: once; v_call: TRBV7-8; cdr3_nt: TGTGCCAGCAGCTCATTCCCACGGGCTAATGAAAAACTGTTTTTT; cdr3_aa: CASSSFPRANEKLFF
j_call: TRBJ2-3; d_call: TRBD2; clone_size: NA; v_call: TRBV7-2; cdr3_nt: TGTGCCAGCAGCTCCGGGACTAGCGGGATTGGAGATACGCAGTATTTT; cdr3_aa: CASSSGTSGIGDTQYF
j_call: TRBJ1-6; d_call: NA; clone_size: NA; v_call: TRBV5-1; cdr3_nt: TGCGCCAGCAGTTCGGGGGATAATTCACCCCTCCACTTT; cdr3_aa: CASSSGDNSPLHF
j_call: TRBJ1-2; d_call: NA; clone_size: NA; v_call: TRBV6-1; cdr3_nt: TGTGCCAGCAGTGAAGGCCCAGGGCCTCGGGGCTACACCTTC; cdr3_aa: CASSEGPGPRGYTF
j_call: TRBJ2-7; d_call: TRBD1; clone_size: NA; v_call: TRBV7-3; cdr3_nt: TGTGCCAGCAGCAAAAACAGGGGATACGAGCAGTACTTC; cdr3_aa: CASSKNRGYEQYF
j_call: TRBJ2-3; d_call: TRBD2; clone_size: NA; v_call: TRBV5-1; cdr3_nt: TGCGCCAGCAGCGTGGGACTAGCTATGTCAGATACGCAGTATTTT; cdr3_aa: CASSVGLAMSDTQYF
j_call: TRBJ2-1; d_call: TRBD2; clone_size: NA; v_call: TRBV2; cdr3_nt: TGTGCCAGCAGTGAAAGGGCTAGCGGGAGGACCTACAATGAGCAGTTCTTC; cdr3_aa: CASSERASGRTYNEQFF
j_call: TRBJ1-4; d_call: NA; clone_size: NA; v_call: TRBV6-5; cdr3_nt: TGTGCCAGCAGTTACGGAGGGGGGGGGTCATCGGAAAAACTGTTTTTT; cdr3_aa: CASSYGGGGSSEKLFF
j_call: TRBJ1-2; d_call: NA; clone_size: NA; v_call: TRBV2; cdr3_nt: TGTGCCAGCAGAGAGGACAGAAACTATGGCTACACCTTC; cdr3_aa: CASREDRNYGYTF
j_call: TRBJ2-7; d_call: TRBD2; clone_size: once; v_call: TRBV11-3; cdr3_nt: TGTGCCAGCAGCCTGATAGCGGGAGGGCCGATGTACGAGCAGTACTTC; cdr3_aa: CASSLIAGGPMYEQYF
j_call: TRBJ2-5; d_call: NA; clone_size: NA; v_call: TRBV11-3; cdr3_nt: TGTGCCAGCAGCTTAGGCCCAGTCCAAGAGACCCAGTACTTC; cdr3_aa: CASSLGPVQETQYF
j_call: TRBJ2-2; d_call: NA; clone_size: NA; v_call: TRBV7-2; cdr3_nt: TGTGCCAGCAGCTTAGCCATCGGGGAGCTGTTTTTT; cdr3_aa: CASSLAIGELFF
j_call: TRBJ1-4; d_call: TRBD1; clone_size: NA; v_call: TRBV5-5; cdr3_nt: TGTGCCAGCAGCAACGACAGGGGGATTGAAAAACTGTTTTTT; cdr3_aa: CASSNDRGIEKLFF
j_call: TRBJ2-5; d_call: TRBD2; clone_size: NA; v_call: TRBV19; cdr3_nt: TGTGCCAGTAGTATTGGACCTCCTGGACTAGCGGGGCGCCCAGGGACCCAGTACTTC; cdr3_aa: CASSIGPPGLAGRPGTQYF